The 26 T cell receptor beta chains below come from one sample, sequenced in a study of CD8 T cells in Susac syndrome (dated by TCRdb to about 2019). Library preparation employed the immunoSEQ multiplex PCR assay. RNA was extracted with the RNeasy kit and about 0.5 to 1 ug was reverse transcribed using random hexamers. TCRdb reprocessed the public reads (quality trimming at Q25 with fastp, clone calling with MiXCR) and kept in-frame beta chains. Every distinct CDR3 protein forms one entry, paired with its most common genes and DNA. Recorded for this sample are over 200,000 distinct CDR3 sequences; more than 85% of them occurred a single time. Approximately 0.081% of the sample belongs to the ten largest clones. Material for sequencing was CD4+ T cells from PBMCs. These receptors were taken from a human donor with multiple sclerosis.

The rearrangement uses TRBV27 and TRBJ2-5; 8 nucleotides line up with TRBD1. There are 16 residues in the CDR3. With 4 bases clipped from V and 3 bases from J, the junction kept 10 bases outside the gene matches. Germline assignment: CDR1 MNHEY and CDR2 SMNVEV (reference sequence). The DNA of the CDR3 is TGTGCCAGCAGTTCCCAGCGGACAGGGAGAGAAGAGACCCAGTACTTC. It encodes CASSSQRTGREETQYF.

J is TRBJ2-3 and V is TRBV12-3 or TRBV12-4; 10 bases map to TRBD1. The J segment lost 1 base and the V segment lost 6 bases, leaving 7 bases of the junction unmatched. The CDR3 length is 16 residues. CDR3 loop: CASSPGQGFRTDTQYF. CDR3 in DNA: TGTGCCAGCAGCCCGGGACAGGGGTTCCGCACAGATACGCAGTATTTT.

J is TRBJ2-2 and V is TRBV29-1; D is possibly TRBD2 (6 bases). The CDR3 spans 14 residues. V lost 2 bases to trimming and J lost 5 bases, with 12 bases between them. Looked up from germline, CDR1 is SQVTM and CDR2 is ANQGSEA. The CDR3 here is CSVERLGMTGELFF. In DNA, the CDR3 is TGCAGCGTTGAACGACTAGGGATGACCGGGGAGCTGTTTTTT.

The J gene is TRBJ2-1, the V gene TRBV25-1, with TRBD2 identical over 10 bases. CDR1 is MGHDK and CDR2 is SYGVNS in the germline V gene. The ends lost 4 bases at V and 10 bases at J; junction bases unmatched: 13. CDR3 length: 16 residues. The chain's CDR3 is CASSGLMSGGAKEQFF. CDR3 nucleotides: TGTGCCAGCAGTGGCCTGATGAGCGGGGGGGCCAAGGAGCAGTTCTTC.

V and J are TRBV6-5 and TRBJ2-4; TRBD1 agrees at 9 bases. The germline V gene has CDR1 MNHEY and CDR2 SVGAGI. With V trimmed by 6 bases and J by 7 bases, 7 bases remained unmatched. CDR3 length: 14 residues. This CDR3 is CASSRQGVRNIQYF. For the CDR3, the DNA is TGTGCCAGCAGCCGACAGGGGGTTCGGAACATTCAGTACTTC.

The chain is built from TRBV3-1 and TRBJ1-4; 8 positions match TRBD1. Germline assignment: CDR1 LGHDT and CDR2 YNNKEL (reference sequence). V lost 1 base, J lost 8 bases, and 6 bases stayed unmatched. The CDR3 runs to 15 residues. CDR3 sequence: CASSQGGQGAEKLFF. The CDR3 bases are TGTGCCAGCAGCCAAGGAGGCCAGGGGGCCGAAAAACTGTTTTTT.

This chain links TRBV6-2 or TRBV6-3 with TRBJ2-1, with a possible D match to TRBD1 (5 bases). CDR1 MNHEY and CDR2 SVGEGT come from the germline V gene. The CDR3 contains 17 residues. V gave up 0 bases and J gave up 0 bases, with 12 bases separating them. The CDR3, as DNA: TGTGCCAGCAGTTACTCGTTAAGGGGCGACTCCTACAATGAGCAGTTCTTC. This gives the protein CASSYSLRGDSYNEQFF.

The V call is TRBV3-1, the J call TRBJ2-5; 7 bases map to TRBD1. This CDR3 has 14 amino acids. Germline V gene data show CDR1 as LGHDT and CDR2 as YNNKEL (reference sequence). J gave up 4 bases and V 4 bases, and 6 bases lay outside the gene matches. This chain's CDR3 is CASSLTGSGETQYF. The CDR3 DNA follows: TGTGCCAGCAGCCTGACAGGGAGTGGAGAGACCCAGTACTTC.

This chain joins TRBV12-3 or TRBV12-4 and TRBJ1-1; TRBD1 matches 9 bases. This CDR3 is 14 amino acids long. V lost 5 bases and J lost 7; bases outside the gene matches: 8. The CDR3 sequence is CASSGTGGSGEAFF. The CDR3 region has the DNA TGTGCCAGCAGTGGAACAGGGGGCTCAGGTGAAGCTTTCTTT.

The rearrangement uses TRBV19 and TRBJ1-1; no definite D call. The V end was cut by 5 bases, the J end by 3 bases, with 10 bases between. CDR1 and CDR2 from the germline V gene are LNHDA and SQIVND (reference sequence). This CDR3 is 13 amino acids long. CDR3 nucleotide sequence: TGTGCCAGTAGTCAACAGAGGGACACTGAAGCTTTCTTT. Protein: CASSQQRDTEAFF.

The CDR3 is CASSYPGGSNQPQHF. CDR3 bases: TGTGCCAGCAGTTACCCCGGCGGGAGCAATCAGCCCCAGCATTTT. The chain employs TRBV6-6 and TRBJ1-5; D is ambiguous. V lost 2 bases and J 1 base, leaving 9 bases between the germline ends. The CDR3 loop spans 15 amino acids. Germline-derived CDR1 and CDR2 are MNHNY and SVGAGI (reference sequence).

This chain joins TRBV30 and TRBJ1-5; weak D call: TRBD1 (5 bases). Trimming stripped 5 bases from V and 0 bases from J, with 5 bases between. CDR1 is GTSNPN and CDR2 is SVGIG in the germline V gene (reference sequence). CDR3 length: 12 residues. The CDR3 coding sequence is TGTGCCTGGGACAGTAGCAATCAGCCCCAGCATTTT. Its translation is CAWDSSNQPQHF. Full variable domain (missing parts from reference TRBV30 and TRBJ1-5): SQTIHQWPATLVQPVGSPLSLECTVEGTSNPNLYWYRQAAGRGLQLLFYSVGIGQISSEVPQNLSASRPQDRQFILSSKKLLLSDSGFYLCAWDSSNQPQHFGDGTRLSIL.

This clonotype is a singleton in its sample. The chain joins TRBV6-2 or TRBV6-3 to TRBJ2-7; 11 positions agree with TRBD2. This CDR3 is built from 15 residues. V lost 5 bases to trimming and J lost 4 bases; unmatched junction nucleotides: 7. The germline V gene encodes CDR1 MNHEY and CDR2 SVGEGT. DNA for the CDR3: TGTGCCAGCAGTCGAGGGACTAGCGGCAAGTACGAGCAGTACGTC. Its protein product is CASSRGTSGKYEQYV.

V gene TRBV30 combines with J gene TRBJ1-2; D gene ambiguous. Trimming left V 0 bases short and J 6 bases short, with 8 bases between. CDR3 size: 12 residues. The germline V gene has CDR1 GTSNPN and CDR2 SVGIG (reference sequence). The CDR3 coding sequence is TGTGCCTGGAGTGTACAGAGGCATGGCTACACCTTC. It translates to CAWSVQRHGYTF.

The rearrangement uses TRBV20-1 and TRBJ1-5, with D possibly TRBD1 on 5 matching bases. Germline CDR1 reads DFQATT; CDR2 reads SNEGSKA (reference sequence). There are 14 residues in the CDR3. V lost 5 bases and J 2 bases, leaving 13 bases between the germline ends. Written as DNA, the CDR3 is TGCAGTGCTCGGACACCCTCGGGCAATCAGCCCCAGCATTTT. Translating gives CSARTPSGNQPQHF.

The chain uses TRBV2 and TRBJ1-1; no clear D. This CDR3 has 11 residues. The V end was cut by 7 bases, the J end by 3 bases, with 6 bases between. The germline CDR1 and CDR2 sequences are SNHLY and FYNNEI. CDR3 nucleotide sequence: TGTGCCAGCAAGGTTGACACTGAAGCTTTCTTT. As protein: CASKVDTEAFF.

The chain uses TRBV9 and TRBJ2-2; no reliable D call. CDR3 length equals 13 residues. The germline CDR1 and CDR2 sequences are SGDLS and YYNGEE. V lost 4 bases to trimming and J lost 6 bases, with 10 bases between them. CDR3 nucleotides: TGTGCCAGCAGCAGCCATATTGCCGGGGAGCTGTTTTTT. This codes for CASSSHIAGELFF.

The chain employs TRBV23-1 and TRBJ1-4; TRBD1 matches 9 bases. TRBV23-1 is identified as an open reading frame with a role that is uncertain. V was clipped by 3 bases and J by 8 bases; unmatched bases: 7. CDR3 size: 15 residues. The CDR3 nucleotides are TGCGCCAGCAGTCAGGTTATTGGGACAGGGGAAAAACTGTTTTTT. Translation: CASSQVIGTGEKLFF.

The chain recombines TRBV9 with TRBJ1-1; a weak D match, TRBD1 (6 bases). Germline assignment: CDR1 SGDLS and CDR2 YYNGEE. V was clipped by 4 bases and J by 1 base, with 14 bases between them. The CDR3 is 15 amino acids. CDR3 DNA: TGTGCCAGCAGCTCTAAGACAGGAGGGAACACTGAAGCTTTCTTT. It yields the protein CASSSKTGGNTEAFF.

This chain connects TRBV3-1 to TRBJ1-6; D is ambiguous. CDR1 is LGHDT, CDR2 YNNKEL, per germline (reference sequence). CDR3 length equals 13 residues. The V end was cut by 4 bases, the J end by 8 bases, with 9 bases between. CDR3 protein: CASSPQRDSPLHF. CDR3 DNA sequence: TGTGCCAGCAGCCCCCAACGGGATTCACCCCTCCACTTT.

The chain couples TRBV24-1 to TRBJ2-7, with 9 nucleotides matching TRBD1. Germline values: CDR1 KGHDR, CDR2 SFDVKD. J gave up 4 bases and V 6 bases, and 3 bases lay outside the gene matches. The CDR3 totals 13 residues. The CDR3, as DNA: TGTGCCACCAGTACTGGACAGGGGTACGAGCAGTACTTC. It codes for CATSTGQGYEQYF.

The chain links TRBV20-1 to TRBJ1-2; D ambiguous. Germline CDR1 is DFQATT and CDR2 is SNEGSKA (reference sequence). Trimming left V 6 bases short and J 8 bases short, with 19 bases between. The CDR3 runs 13 residues. CDR3 sequence: CSAQAVGMRGYTF. CDR3 nucleotide sequence: TGCAGTGCGCAGGCGGTGGGGATGAGAGGCTACACCTTC.

This chain uses TRBV30 with TRBJ1-3; 10 nucleotides align to TRBD1. The germline gives CDR1 GTSNPN, CDR2 SVGIG (reference sequence). This CDR3 has 17 residues. Unmatched junction bases numbered 9, after V lost 4 bases and J lost 0 bases. CDR3 nucleotides: TGTGCCTGGACCCGCCCCGGGACAGGGGCCTCTGGAAACACCATATATTTT. Amino acids: CAWTRPGTGASGNTIYF.

The chain couples TRBV20-1 to TRBJ2-4; weak D call: TRBD2 (5 bases). V was trimmed by 3 bases and J by 1 base, leaving 13 bases between them. The CDR3 has 15 amino acids. The germline CDR1 and CDR2 sequences are DFQATT and SNEGSKA (reference sequence). The CDR3 nucleotides read TGCAGTGCTAGTGACCCCGGGGATGCCAAAAACATTCAGTACTTC. Protein sequence: CSASDPGDAKNIQYF.

The V call is TRBV5-1, the J call TRBJ1-5, with no clear D. CDR3 size: 15 residues. Trimming cost V 1 base and J 0 bases, with 8 bases left between them. The germline V gene encodes CDR1 SGHRS and CDR2 YFSETQ. The CDR3 DNA sequence: TGCGCCAGCAGCTTGTCTGGGAATAGCAATCAGCCCCAGCATTTT. Protein product: CASSLSGNSNQPQHF. Complete variable domain (other parts from reference TRBV5-1 and TRBJ1-5): KAGVTQTPRYLIKTRGQQVTLSCSPISGHRSVSWYQQTPGQGLQFLFEYFSETQRNKGNFPGRFSGRQFSNSRSEMNVSTLELGDSALYLCASSLSGNSNQPQHFGDGTRLSIL.

The gene calls are TRBV5-4 and TRBJ2-3, with TRBD1 matching over 7 bases. V trimming: 4 bases; J trimming: 2 bases; junction bases outside the gene matches: 10. Germline V gene lookup returns CDR1 SGHNT and CDR2 YYREEE (reference sequence). The CDR3 is made up of 16 amino acids. CDR3 residues: CASSASTGIITDTQYF. The CDR3 coding sequence is TGTGCCAGCAGCGCGTCGACAGGGATTATCACAGATACGCAGTATTTT.